This T cell receptor (beta chain) was retrieved from a study of T cell repertoires in cytomegalovirus infection. TCRdb re-called the reads with MiXCR, one entry per CDR3 protein. The table records 300,000 to 450,000 distinct CDR3 sequences, 18% of them present only once. The germline V gene encodes CDR1 SEHNR and CDR2 FQNEAQ (reference sequence). The CDR3 has 15 amino acids. Trimming left V 5 bases short and J 1 base short, with 12 bases between. The sequencing input was PBMCs. V and J are TRBV7-9 and TRBJ1-3; no definite D call. The TCR was taken from a human donor in good health (CMV status not recorded). Some clones in this sample may be carry-over from other donors' samples. The CDR3 nucleotides are TGTGCCAGCAGCGAGCAACAGCTATCTGGAAACACCATATATTTT. Its protein is CASSEQQLSGNTIYF.